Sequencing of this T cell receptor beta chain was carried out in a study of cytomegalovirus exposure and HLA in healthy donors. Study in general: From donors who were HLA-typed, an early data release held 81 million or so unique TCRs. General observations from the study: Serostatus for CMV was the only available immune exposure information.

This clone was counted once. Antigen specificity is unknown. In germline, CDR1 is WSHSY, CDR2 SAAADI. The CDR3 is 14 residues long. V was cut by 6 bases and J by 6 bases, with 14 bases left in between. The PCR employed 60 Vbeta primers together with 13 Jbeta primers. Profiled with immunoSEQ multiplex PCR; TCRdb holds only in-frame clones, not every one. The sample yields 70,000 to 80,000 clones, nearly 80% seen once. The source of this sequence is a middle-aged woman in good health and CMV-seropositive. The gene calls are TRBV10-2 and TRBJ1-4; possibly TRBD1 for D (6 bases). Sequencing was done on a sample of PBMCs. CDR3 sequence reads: CASSSTGFDEKLFF. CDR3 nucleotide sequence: TGCGCCAGCAGCTCAACAGGGTTTGATGAAAAACTGTTTTTT.